These 26 T cell receptor beta chains were all obtained from the same sample, sequenced in a study of T cells in Graves' hyperthyroidism and ophthalmopathy. The CDR3 regions of TCR beta were amplified from RNA transcripts. A first-round RT-PCR of the TCR CDR3 used the HTBI primer set. One entry per CDR3 protein, called by TCRdb with MiXCR from the multiplex PCR reads. The repertoire has about 480,000 distinct CDR3 sequences, approximately 25% of them found once; the top ten carry around 10%. The sample consisted of blood. These TCRs come from a young woman with Graves' ophthalmopathy.

This clonotype was counted once. The V gene is TRBV13, the J gene TRBJ2-5; no clear D gene. The CDR3 spans 12 residues. Per germline, CDR1 PRHDT and CDR2 FYEKMQ (reference sequence). V dropped 8 bases and J dropped 5 bases, with 12 bases sitting between them. The CDR3 DNA reads TGTGCCAGCTTGGGATGGCGGGAGACCCAGTACTTC. This sequence encodes CASLGWRETQYF.

The rearrangement links TRBV27 to TRBJ1-5; D is unclear. With 8 bases removed from V and 7 bases from J, the gap between germline ends came to 18 bases. The CDR3 has 14 amino acids. CDR1 and CDR2 (germline): MNHEY, SMNVEV (reference sequence). CDR3 sequence (DNA): TGTGCCAGCTGCGTTTCGGGGTTGGGGCAGCCCCAGCATTTT. This codes for CASCVSGLGQPQHF.

In this sample, this clonotype turned up a few times. The genes are TRBV4-2 and TRBJ1-1; possibly TRBD1 for D (5 bases). V dropped 2 bases and J dropped 6 bases, with 16 bases sitting between them. This CDR3 spans 15 amino acids. Germline-derived CDR1 and CDR2 are LGHNA and YNFKEQ. CDR3 nucleotide sequence: TGTGCCAGCAGCCAAATTGTAAGGGACTCCGCTGAAGCTTTCTTT. This sequence encodes CASSQIVRDSAEAFF.

The chain uses TRBV7-9 and TRBJ2-5, with D tentatively TRBD1 (6 bases). Germline V gives CDR1 SEHNR, CDR2 FQNEAQ (reference sequence). CDR3 size: 14 residues. V lost 5 bases and J lost 1, with 11 bases in between. The chain's CDR3 is CASSRGQLQETQYF. For the CDR3, the DNA is TGTGCCAGCAGCCGAGGACAGCTCCAAGAGACCCAGTACTTC.

This clonotype was found many times. This chain uses TRBV6-5 with TRBJ2-2; D is perhaps TRBD1 or TRBD2 (6 bases each). The germline V and J ends were trimmed by 2 bases and 3 bases, with 10 bases remaining between them. Germline V gene lookup returns CDR1 MNHEY and CDR2 SVGAGI. The CDR3 runs 15 residues. The CDR3 is CASSYGGRDTGELFF. As DNA, the CDR3 is TGTGCCAGCAGTTACGGGGGGCGCGACACCGGGGAGCTGTTTTTT.

The chain couples TRBV12-3 or TRBV12-4 to TRBJ1-1; the match to TRBD1 covers 7 bases. With 5 bases clipped from V and 0 bases from J, the junction kept 6 bases outside the gene matches. The CDR3 has 15 amino acids. The CDR3: CASSRSRGLNTEAFF. CDR3 bases: TGTGCCAGCAGTCGTAGTAGGGGGCTGAACACTGAAGCTTTCTTT.

Many counts were recorded for this clonotype. This chain connects TRBV28 to TRBJ1-5; TRBD1 agrees at 8 bases. V lost 2 bases and J lost 4; bases outside the gene matches: 4. Germline-derived CDR1 and CDR2 are MDHEN and SYDVKM. The CDR3 loop spans 15 amino acids. CDR3 region: CASSLPDRGNQPQHF. CDR3 in DNA: TGTGCCAGCAGTTTACCCGACAGGGGTAATCAGCCCCAGCATTTT.

This clonotype was counted a single time. The chain recombines TRBV6-1 with TRBJ1-2, with D perhaps TRBD1 (5 bases). V was clipped by 6 bases and J by 6 bases, with 17 bases between them. Per germline, CDR1 MNHNS and CDR2 SASEGT. This CDR3 is 14 amino acids long. For the CDR3, the DNA is TGTGCCAGCAGCACCCCGGGGGAAGCGCATGGCTACACCTTC. It is translated as CASSTPGEAHGYTF.

This clonotype occurred many times. The chain joins TRBV12-3 or TRBV12-4 to TRBJ1-5; no clear D. V gave up 5 bases and J gave up 5 bases, with 13 bases separating them. The CDR3 length is 14 residues. This CDR3 reads CASSASLNDQPQHF. The CDR3 DNA reads as TGTGCCAGCAGTGCCTCCCTCAATGATCAGCCCCAGCATTTT.

The sample holds many counts of this clonotype. The chain links TRBV20-1 to TRBJ2-7; 7 nucleotides align to TRBD1. V shed 6 bases, J shed 4 bases, and the junction held 9 bases outside the gene matches. Germline V gene lookup returns CDR1 DFQATT and CDR2 SNEGSKA (reference sequence). The CDR3 consists of 13 residues. The CDR3 here is CSASIQGVYEQYF. The CDR3 DNA sequence: TGCAGTGCCAGCATTCAGGGGGTATACGAGCAGTACTTC.

The V call is TRBV12-3 or TRBV12-4, the J call TRBJ2-5, with D possibly being TRBD2 (6 bases). The V gene lost 4 bases and the J gene lost 5 bases, with 14 bases spanning the gap. CDR3 length: 14 amino acids. The CDR3 reads CASSYPTSLETQYF. CDR3 in DNA: TGTGCCAGCAGTTACCCTACTAGCCTGGAGACCCAGTACTTC.

The table lists this clonotype with many counts. The rearrangement joins TRBV6-5 to TRBJ2-7; perhaps TRBD1 as D (6 bases). V shed 0 bases and J shed 6 bases, with 15 bases lying between them. The germline CDR1 and CDR2 sequences are MNHEY and SVGAGI. The CDR3 extends over 15 amino acids. In nucleotides, the CDR3 is TGTGCCAGCAGTTACTCGAAGGGGTGGGGGCTCGAGCAGTACTTC. The encoded protein is CASSYSKGWGLEQYF.

This clonotype was found many times. V is TRBV27 and J is TRBJ1-5; D is ambiguous. The germline V gene has CDR1 MNHEY and CDR2 SMNVEV (reference sequence). This CDR3 has 15 residues. Trimming cost V 4 bases and J 2 bases, with 12 bases left between them. CDR3 sequence: CASSSPDSGNQPQHF. The CDR3, as DNA: TGTGCCAGCAGTTCCCCGGACTCGGGCAATCAGCCCCAGCATTTT.

This clonotype was recorded at least ten times. V usage is TRBV6-1 and J usage is TRBJ2-7, with 9 bases identical to TRBD1. Trimming took 5 bases from V and 2 from J; bases not matched to a gene: 7. The germline V gene encodes CDR1 MNHNS and CDR2 SASEGT. The CDR3 spans 15 residues. The CDR3 bases are TGTGCCAGCAGTCAAACAGGGGGCCTCGCCTACGAGCAGTACTTC. As protein: CASSQTGGLAYEQYF.

This clonotype showed up many times. The V and J genes are TRBV20-1 and TRBJ1-5; D is uncertain. V lost 2 bases and J 0 bases, leaving 8 bases between the germline ends. The CDR3 is 14 residues long. The germline V gene encodes CDR1 DFQATT and CDR2 SNEGSKA (reference sequence). The CDR3 sequence is CSARPFSSNQPQHF. The CDR3 nucleotides read TGCAGTGCTAGACCCTTCTCTAGCAATCAGCCCCAGCATTTT.

The V call is TRBV6-1, the J call TRBJ2-7, with D maybe TRBD1 (5 bases). V was clipped by 5 bases and J by 2 bases, with 13 bases between them. The CDR3 is 14 amino acids. CDR1 is MNHNS, CDR2 SASEGT, per germline. The CDR3 region is CASSPRQPTYEQYF. The CDR3 nucleotides read TGTGCCAGCAGTCCCCGACAGCCTACCTACGAGCAGTACTTC.

This clonotype was picked up many times. This sequence may be a read error, since a much larger clone differs from it by one base. This rearrangement joins TRBV5-1 to TRBJ1-2, with D perhaps TRBD1 (5 bases). V was shortened by 3 bases and J by 7 bases, with 16 bases between the two germline ends. This CDR3 has 14 amino acids. CDR1 and CDR2 from the germline V gene are SGHRS and YFSETQ. The CDR3 sequence: CASSWDEQRGGYTF. The CDR3 nucleotides are TGCGCCAGCAGCTGGGACGAACAGAGAGGTGGCTACACCTTC.

This clonotype has just a few counts. The chain employs TRBV10-2 and TRBJ1-1; TRBD1 agrees at 7 bases. Germline-derived CDR1 and CDR2 are WSHSY and SAAADI. This CDR3 region has 13 residues. J gave up 2 bases and V 7 bases, and 4 bases lay outside the gene matches. The CDR3: CASNRGHNTEAFF. As DNA, the CDR3 is TGCGCCAGCAACAGGGGACATAACACTGAAGCTTTCTTT.

This clonotype was counted at least ten times. The J gene is TRBJ1-5, the V gene TRBV4-2, with D perhaps TRBD1 (5 bases). This CDR3 has 15 amino acids. Trimming took off 0 bases at V and 5 bases at J, with 11 bases between the two ends. Germline V CDR1 and CDR2: LGHNA, YNFKEQ. CDR3 DNA: TGTGCCAGCAGCCAAGAGGGGGGGATTCATCAGCCCCAGCATTTT. Translated, it gives CASSQEGGIHQPQHF.

This chain connects TRBV9 to TRBJ2-2; D is ambiguous. This CDR3 is 15 amino acids long. CDR1 is SGDLS and CDR2 is YYNGEE in the germline V gene. The V end was cut by 3 bases, the J end by 4 bases, with 13 bases between. The CDR3 loop is CASSDPSQSTGELFF. Here the CDR3 DNA reads TGTGCCAGCAGCGACCCAAGCCAATCCACCGGGGAGCTGTTTTTT.

This clonotype was observed a few times. The chain carries TRBV6-1 and TRBJ2-7; unclear D gene. Germline-derived CDR1 and CDR2 are MNHNS and SASEGT. Trimming removed 0 bases from V and 0 bases from J, with 9 bases in between. The CDR3 contains 15 residues. CDR3 amino acids: CASSEALPASYEQYF. The CDR3 nucleotides are TGTGCCAGCAGTGAAGCTTTGCCGGCCTCCTACGAGCAGTACTTC.

The sample holds many counts of this clonotype. The chain links TRBV5-5 to TRBJ2-7; maybe TRBD1 (6 bases). Germline V CDR1 and CDR2: SGHKS, YYEKEE (reference sequence). The ends were cut back, 4 bases at V and 4 bases at J, with 18 bases in the middle. The CDR3 is 15 amino acids. The chain's CDR3 is CASSIPQGDTYEQYF. For the CDR3, the DNA is TGTGCCAGCAGCATACCACAAGGGGACACTTACGAGCAGTACTTC.

This clonotype appeared many times. The CDR3 sequence: CAWSITPGQGWNTEAFF. The CDR3 nucleotides read TGTGCCTGGAGTATAACGCCGGGACAGGGTTGGAACACTGAAGCTTTCTTT. This rearrangement joins TRBV30 to TRBJ1-1, with 9 bases identical to TRBD1. Germline V gene lookup returns CDR1 GTSNPN and CDR2 SVGIG (reference sequence). The CDR3 is 17 amino acids. V dropped 2 bases and J dropped 1; count of bases not matched to a gene: 11.

The chain uses TRBV5-1 and TRBJ2-2; D is unclear. Germline values: CDR1 SGHRS, CDR2 YFSETQ. Trimming cost V 0 bases and J 5 bases, with 11 bases left between them. This CDR3 is 15 amino acids long. CDR3 region: CASSLGIHLTGELFF. In DNA form, the CDR3 reads TGCGCCAGCAGCTTGGGTATTCACTTGACCGGGGAGCTGTTTTTT.

In DNA form, the CDR3 reads TGTGCCAGCACCGCCGGAGGGGGGGCGTCATCCTACGAGCAGTACTTC. It specifies CASTAGGGASSYEQYF. The chain recombines TRBV7-8 with TRBJ2-7; D possibly corresponds to TRBD2 (7 bases). With 7 bases removed from V and 1 base from J, the gap between germline ends came to 20 bases. Looked up from germline, CDR1 is SGHVS and CDR2 is FQNEAQ. The CDR3 runs to 16 residues.

This clonotype was detected a few times. A much larger clonotype is one base distant, so this may be a read error. The chain uses TRBV20-1 and TRBJ1-5; 7 bases match TRBD1. CDR1 and CDR2 from the germline V gene are DFQATT and SNEGSKA (reference sequence). This CDR3 is built from 15 residues. The ends lost 3 bases at V and 5 bases at J; junction bases unmatched: 10. This CDR3 reads CSASEMGRGDQPQHF. The CDR3 nucleotides are TGCAGTGCTAGTGAGATGGGCAGGGGGGATCAGCCCCAGCATTTT.